These 31 T cell receptor beta chains share one sample of origin, sequenced in a study of regulatory T cells in long-lasting Graves disease. Time point indicated: newly diagnosed GD, antithyroid drugs for less than 3 months. Researchers made the TCR library from RNA that was extracted from PBMCs. In building TCR beta libraries, iRepertoire HTBI primers were used together with Arm-PCR of CDR3 regions. TCRdb independently ran MiXCR on the multiplex PCR reads; one entry per CDR3 protein. The table includes approximately 390,000 distinct CDR3 sequences, 15% to 20% detected once. These data are also associated with another study on T cells in Graves' hyperthyroidism and ophthalmopathy.

Source: peripheral blood mononuclear cells (PBMCs), taken at new diagnosis, from a patient treated with antithyroid drugs. These receptors originate from a woman between 18 and 30 years old with Graves disease.

This clonotype has at least ten counts. V gene TRBV7-2 combines with J gene TRBJ2-7, with D maybe TRBD1 (6 bases). There are 14 residues in the CDR3. Trimming took off 5 bases at V and 2 bases at J, with 13 bases between the two ends. The germline V gene encodes CDR1 SGHTA and CDR2 FQGNSA. DNA of the CDR3: TGTGCCAGCAGCCGGGACACTGGCCCCTACGAGCAGTACTTC. This codes for CASSRDTGPYEQYF.

This clonotype turned up a few times. The V gene is TRBV10-3, the J gene TRBJ2-3, with TRBD1 matching 9 bases. This CDR3 has 17 residues. The germline V gene encodes CDR1 ENHRY and CDR2 SYGVKD. V gave up 6 bases and J gave up 3 bases; unmatched junction bases: 13. The CDR3 loop is CAISRYGTGSETDTQYF. Written as DNA, the CDR3 is TGTGCCATCAGCCGCTATGGGACAGGGTCCGAGACAGATACGCAGTATTTT.

This clonotype was detected a few times. This may arise from a read error, as a much more abundant clone is one base away. This chain links TRBV5-1 with TRBJ2-5, with 8 bases lining up with TRBD2. The J call may be wrong; the DNA end is better matched by TRBJ2-1. The CDR3 is 16 amino acids. Germline loops: CDR1 SGHRS, CDR2 YFSETQ. CDR3 sequence reads: CASSLGGTRGTMEQFF. CDR3 bases: TGCGCCAGCAGCTTGGGCGGGACTAGGGGAACTATGGAGCAGTTCTTC.

This clonotype appeared many times. The V and J genes are TRBV7-3 and TRBJ2-1; 8 nucleotides agree with TRBD2. Germline trimming cut 5 bases from V and 10 bases from J; bases unmatched to any gene: 10. This CDR3 is 14 amino acids long. Germline CDR1 reads SGHTA; CDR2 reads FQGTGA. The chain's CDR3 is CASSPGLGGGEQFF. Written as DNA, the CDR3 is TGTGCCAGCAGCCCGGGACTAGGAGGGGGGGAGCAGTTCTTC.

This clonotype was seen more than once but under ten times. A much larger clone lies a single base off, so this may be a read error. Lacking the conserved final phenylalanine or tryptophan, this CDR3 likely reflects a read error. The DNA for the CDR3 is TGTGCCAGCAGGCGCGGACTAGCGGGAGGGAAGAAAGAGACCCAGTACTCC. Amino acid sequence: CASRRGLAGGKKETQYS. The chain employs TRBV3-1 and TRBJ2-5; 15 bases align to TRBD2. The CDR3 is 17 amino acids. The junction had 8 bases not matched to a gene; V was cut back by 6 bases and J by 3 bases. In germline, CDR1 is LGHDT, CDR2 YNNKEL (reference sequence).

This clonotype was seen repeatedly, ten times or more. The chain combines TRBV6-1 with TRBJ2-2, with 9 bases that match TRBD2. V lost 5 bases and J lost 7; bases outside the gene matches: 14. The germline gives CDR1 MNHNS, CDR2 SASEGT. CDR3 length equals 17 residues. The CDR3 sequence is CASSPLRAGGPDGELFF. Here the CDR3 DNA reads TGTGCCAGCAGTCCCCTTCGGGCGGGAGGGCCTGACGGGGAGCTGTTTTTT.

The sample holds a few counts of this clonotype. The chain has TRBV13 and TRBJ1-2, with D perhaps matching TRBD1 (6 bases). V was pared by 3 bases and J by 0 bases, with 11 bases between. The length of the CDR3 is 15 residues. The V gene's germline CDR1 is PRHDT and CDR2 FYEKMQ (reference sequence). Here the CDR3 DNA reads TGTGCCAGCAGCTTGCGACAGGACGCTAACTATGGCTACACCTTC. It yields the protein CASSLRQDANYGYTF.

This clonotype came up many times. Here the CDR3 DNA reads TGCAGTGCTGGGCCGGGACTAGGGTCGGGCGAGCAGTACTTC. Protein product: CSAGPGLGSGEQYF. The chain employs TRBV20-1 and TRBJ2-7, with 8 bases lining up with TRBD2. The CDR3 length is 14 residues. Germline V CDR1 and CDR2: DFQATT, SNEGSKA (reference sequence). After removal of 5 bases from V and 6 bases from J, the junction contained 12 bases not matched to a gene.

In this sample, this clonotype turned up many times. The V gene is TRBV5-6, the J gene TRBJ2-1; weak D call: TRBD1 (5 bases). Germline V gene lookup returns CDR1 SGHDT and CDR2 YYEEEE. CDR3 length equals 12 residues. V lost 3 bases and J lost 9, with 10 bases in between. This CDR3 is CASSWMGPEQFF. Here the CDR3 DNA reads TGTGCCAGCAGCTGGATGGGGCCTGAGCAGTTCTTC.

This clonotype showed up many times. The rearrangement joins TRBV10-3 to TRBJ2-3; TRBD2 is a possible D gene (7 bases). Germline lookup yields CDR1 ENHRY and CDR2 SYGVKD. The CDR3 is 16 residues long. The V gene lost 0 bases and the J gene lost 2 bases, with 12 bases spanning the gap. In DNA, the CDR3 is TGTGCCATCAGTGAGTCGAAGGGGGGGAACACAGATACGCAGTATTTT. Translation: CAISESKGGNTDTQYF.

This clonotype was seen repeatedly, ten times or more. The chain links TRBV7-9 to TRBJ2-1; 15 bases match TRBD2. Germline V lookup: CDR1 SEHNR, CDR2 FQNEAQ (reference sequence). This CDR3 has 18 residues. The V gene end was trimmed by 4 bases and the J gene end by 3 bases; junction bases not matched to a gene: 7. The CDR3 loop reads CASSSGTSGRIYYNEQFF. In DNA, the CDR3 is TGTGCCAGCAGCTCTGGGACTAGCGGGAGGATCTACTACAATGAGCAGTTCTTC.

This clonotype was recorded at least ten times. V is TRBV7-2 and J is TRBJ2-3, with 8 bases matching TRBD2. Germline values: CDR1 SGHTA, CDR2 FQGNSA. The junction had 2 bases not matched to a gene; V was cut back by 1 base and J by 2 bases. The CDR3 contains 15 residues. The CDR3 DNA reads TGTGCCAGCAGCTTAGTAGCGGGATACACAGATACGCAGTATTTT. As protein: CASSLVAGYTDTQYF.

At least ten counts were recorded for this clonotype. The chain uses TRBV5-1 and TRBJ2-2; 8 bases are a match to TRBD1. This CDR3 has 15 residues. V dropped 3 bases and J dropped 1; count of bases not matched to a gene: 2. Germline V gene lookup returns CDR1 SGHRS and CDR2 YFSETQ. CDR3 DNA: TGCGCCAGCAGCTCCGGGACAGGGAACACCGGGGAGCTGTTTTTT. It codes for CASSSGTGNTGELFF.

This clonotype appeared a few times. The rearrangement uses TRBV28 and TRBJ2-3; the D gene could be TRBD1 or TRBD2 (8 bases each). The V gene's germline CDR1 is MDHEN and CDR2 SYDVKM. V lost 7 bases, J lost 4 bases, and 33 bases lay in between. This CDR3 has 20 residues. The CDR3 here is CASTTGGGARPGGDADTQYF. The CDR3 DNA sequence: TGTGCCAGCACCACGGGGGGGGGGGCCCGCCCAGGGGGCGATGCAGATACGCAGTATTTT.

The V and J genes are TRBV20-1 and TRBJ2-5; 7 nucleotides line up with TRBD2. Germline V gene data show CDR1 as DFQATT and CDR2 as SNEGSKA (reference sequence). J lost 5 bases, V lost 3 bases, and 12 bases had no gene match. The CDR3 contains 15 residues. DNA for the CDR3: TGCAGTGCTAGCGGGAGGAAACTCGGGTATGAGACCCAGTACTTC. This codes for CSASGRKLGYETQYF.

Ten or more counts support this clonotype. The chain combines TRBV13 with TRBJ2-5, with TRBD1 matching 7 bases. The CDR3 loop spans 15 amino acids. Germline-derived CDR1 and CDR2 are PRHDT and FYEKMQ (reference sequence). Trimming cost V 0 bases and J 4 bases; bases outside gene matches: 5. CDR3: CASSLGTGVRETQYF. The CDR3 DNA is TGTGCCAGCAGCTTAGGAACAGGGGTCAGAGAGACCCAGTACTTC.

This clonotype appeared many times. This sequence joins TRBV5-1 and TRBJ2-1, with 13 bases matching TRBD2. The CDR3 extends over 18 amino acids. V trimming: 5 bases; J trimming: 1 base; junction bases outside the gene matches: 9. Germline loops: CDR1 SGHRS, CDR2 YFSETQ. CDR3 loop: CASSRTSGSRRSYNEQFF. CDR3 in DNA: TGCGCCAGCAGTAGGACTAGCGGGAGTCGGCGGTCCTACAATGAGCAGTTCTTC.

This clonotype was seen a handful of times. This may be a read error: a much more frequent sequence differs by one nucleotide. Since no conserved phenylalanine or tryptophan closes the CDR3, a read error is the likely cause. The chain uses TRBV6-1 and TRBJ2-1; TRBD1 matches at 7 bases. The J call may be incorrect, as the DNA end agrees better with TRBJ2-5. In germline, CDR1 is MNHNS, CDR2 SASEGT. The CDR3 consists of 18 residues. The CDR3 region has the DNA TGTGCCAGCCACAGGGGAAGGGTCCGATCCGTTGATCAAGAGACCCAGTACCTC. It specifies CASHRGRVRSVDQETQYL.

This chain connects TRBV6-1 to TRBJ2-7; D might be TRBD2 (7 bases). Germline V CDR1 and CDR2: MNHNS, SASEGT. CDR3 length: 16 residues. V was trimmed by 7 bases and J by 2 bases, leaving 21 bases between them. CDR3 amino acids: CASNHVGGALPYEQYF. DNA of the CDR3: TGTGCCAGCAATCACGTAGGGGGGGCGCTTCCCTACGAGCAGTACTTC.

V gene TRBV5-1 combines with J gene TRBJ1-4; tentatively, D is TRBD1 (5 bases). This CDR3 has 14 residues. V was cut by 0 bases and J by 7 bases, with 10 bases left in between. Germline CDR1 and CDR2: SGHRS and YFSETQ. CDR3 residues: CASSLGRDGEKLFF. CDR3 nucleotide sequence: TGCGCCAGCAGCTTGGGGAGGGACGGTGAAAAACTGTTTTTT.

In this sample, this clonotype turned up many times. The chain recombines TRBV7-8 with TRBJ2-2; no firm D call. Germline loops: CDR1 SGHVS, CDR2 FQNEAQ. The V and J ends lost 1 base and 6 bases respectively, with 12 bases between them. There are 15 residues in the CDR3. The CDR3, as DNA: TGTGCCAGCAGCTTAGTATGGGTGTCGGCCGGGGAGCTGTTTTTT. The encoded protein is CASSLVWVSAGELFF.

The rearrangement links TRBV29-1 to TRBJ2-1, with 7 bases lining up with TRBD2. The V segment lost 4 bases and the J segment 3 bases; nucleotides outside the gene matches: 6. Germline CDR1 is SQVTM and CDR2 is ANQGSEA. The CDR3 is made up of 14 amino acids. This CDR3 is CSVVAASGYNEQFF. The DNA for the CDR3 is TGCAGCGTTGTAGCGGCTAGCGGCTACAATGAGCAGTTCTTC.

This clonotype was recorded at least ten times. The chain carries TRBV11-2 and TRBJ1-6, with a weak D call TRBD1 (5 bases). The V and J ends lost 3 bases and 10 bases respectively, with 13 bases between them. The CDR3 sequence is 14 residues long. Germline CDR1 reads SGHAT; CDR2 reads FQNNGV. The CDR3 coding sequence is TGTGCCAGCAGCTTCCCGACAGTGAAATCACCCCTCCACTTT. Its translation: CASSFPTVKSPLHF.

This clonotype has at least ten counts. V gene TRBV27 combines with J gene TRBJ1-2; 7 positions agree with TRBD1. J was trimmed by 3 bases and V by 4 bases; bases with no gene match: 2. Germline V gene sequence: CDR1 MNHEY, CDR2 SMNVEV (reference sequence). The CDR3 has 13 residues. The CDR3 bases are TGTGCCAGCAGTTACGGACAGGACTATGGCTACACCTTC. It yields the protein CASSYGQDYGYTF.

The chain employs TRBV18 and TRBJ1-5; 11 positions match TRBD1. Looked up from germline, CDR1 is KGHSH and CDR2 is LQKENI. This CDR3 has 15 residues. Germline trimming cut 3 bases from V and 6 bases from J; bases unmatched to any gene: 4. CDR3 residues: CASSPGTGGIQPQHF. For the CDR3, the DNA is TGTGCCAGCTCACCCGGGACAGGGGGTATTCAGCCCCAGCATTTT.

The rearrangement links TRBV7-2 to TRBJ2-2, with D tentatively TRBD1 (6 bases). Germline assignment: CDR1 SGHTA and CDR2 FQGNSA. The CDR3 is 15 residues long. Trimming removed 7 bases from V and 1 base from J, with 13 bases in between. CDR3: CASNFLGQNTGELFF. CDR3 DNA sequence: TGTGCCAGCAACTTTTTGGGACAGAACACCGGGGAGCTGTTTTTT. The full variable domain, in which reference TRBV7-2 and TRBJ2-2 provide the parts outside the CDR3, is GAGVSQSPSNKVTEKGKDVELRCDPISGHTALYWYRQSLGQGLEFLIYFQGNSAPDKSGLPSDRFSAERTGGSVSTLTIQRTQQEDSAVYLCASNFLGQNTGELFFGEGSRLTVL.

In this sample, this clonotype turned up many times. The rearrangement uses TRBV7-2 and TRBJ1-1; TRBD1 matches 7 bases. CDR3 size: 18 residues. CDR1 SGHTA and CDR2 FQGNSA come from the germline V gene. Germline trimming cut 2 bases from V and 0 bases from J; bases unmatched to any gene: 12. The CDR3 is CASSLISLGGRVNTEAFF. As DNA, the CDR3 is TGTGCCAGCAGCTTAATCTCTCTAGGGGGCAGGGTGAACACTGAAGCTTTCTTT.

In the case of this clonotype: A far more abundant clone sits one base away, making this likely a read error. The rearrangement uses TRBV11-3 and TRBJ2-5, with a possible D match to TRBD1 (6 bases). Germline CDR1 reads SGHNT; CDR2 reads YENEEA. This CDR3 comprises 15 residues. The DNA of the CDR3 is TGTGCCAGCAACTTACCCATACAGGGTTCGGAGACCCAGTACTTC. Its translation is CASNLPIQGSETQYF.

This clonotype occurred once. The chain combines TRBV6-1 with TRBJ1-1; D gene ambiguous. The V end was cut by 5 bases, the J end by 1 base, with 5 bases between. The CDR3 has 12 amino acids. CDR1 is MNHNS, CDR2 SASEGT, per germline. CDR3 in amino acids: CASSQQNTEAFF. The CDR3 DNA reads as TGTGCCAGCAGTCAGCAGAACACTGAAGCTTTCTTT.

The chain employs TRBV29-1 and TRBJ2-1; TRBD1 agrees at 7 bases. The CDR3 sequence is 13 residues long. Trimming removed 0 bases from V and 4 bases from J; junction bases left unmatched: 0. The germline CDR1 and CDR2 sequences are SQVTM and ANQGSEA. CDR3 loop: CSVEEGQYNEQFF. The CDR3 DNA is TGCAGCGTTGAAGAGGGACAGTACAATGAGCAGTTCTTC.

This clonotype has ten or more counts. The V call is TRBV19, the J call TRBJ2-3, with D possibly matching TRBD1 (6 bases). This CDR3 contains 13 residues. Germline CDR1 reads LNHDA; CDR2 reads SQIVND (reference sequence). Between the trimmed V and J ends, which lost 6 bases and 6 bases, there was a span of 13 bases. CDR3 sequence (DNA): TGTGCCAGTAGCTTACAGGGCTTTGATACGCAGTATTTT. It encodes CASSLQGFDTQYF.